The sample holds a few counts of the clone carrying this T cell receptor beta chain. The record originates from a study of blood T cells in healthy people across ages. Primers used in a second PCR of roughly 6 to 11 cycles were a sample-barcoded 5' primer and a J-beta primer mix. From the 5' RACE reads, TCRdb called clonotypes with MiXCR, one entry per CDR3 protein. The table shows about 1.7 million distinct CDR3 sequences, with 28% occurring only once. This CDR3 has 14 residues. V was trimmed by 4 bases and J by 4 bases, leaving 14 bases between them. The germline V gene has CDR1 SGHTS and CDR2 YDEGEE. All donors came from Russia, were Caucasian and healthy, and spanned ages roughly 6 to 95.

The sequencing sample was made of blood. This sequence originates from a woman aged 25 to 39 in good health. The rearrangement uses TRBV5-8 and TRBJ1-1; no clear D. CDR3 DNA: TGTGCCAGCAGCCCCCTAATGGCGGGCACTGAAGCTTTCTTT. Its protein product is CASSPLMAGTEAFF.